These T cell receptor beta chains were read from a single sample in a study of response to subunit inactivated influenza vaccine. A single record per CDR3 protein comes from TCRdb applying MiXCR to the RT-PCR reads. Of about 300,000 distinct CDR3 sequences in the sample, 20% to 25% were seen once. Source: PBMCs from blood, taken less than 22 months after vaccination. The receptor set was obtained from a man between 50 and 75 years old who received an inactivated influenza vaccine. Both conserved end residues are part of each CDR3. Fields, in order: D gene, clone size, J gene, V gene, CDR3 DNA, CDR3 protein. D genes are given only for firm matches. Only some rows state a clone size, as once, few, many or a class for expanded clones.

NA NA TRBJ2-3 TRBV28 TGTGCCAGCATAGACACAGATACGCAGTATTTT CASIDTDTQYF
TRBD2 many TRBJ2-1 TRBV20-1 TGCAGAGCCGGGACTAGCGGAGGCCGGCAGTTCTTC CRAGTSGGRQFF
NA many TRBJ1-1 TRBV12-3/TRBV12-4 TGTGCCAGCAGTTACACCCCACGCGTGGGCGGAGGGCGAGCTTTCTTT CASSYTPRVGGGRAFF
NA NA TRBJ2-7 TRBV28 TGTGCCAGCAGTGGGTATGGGACTTCCTACGAGCAGTACTTC CASSGYGTSYEQYF
NA many TRBJ1-5 TRBV12-3/TRBV12-4 TGTGCCAGCAGATTTAGCAATCAGCCCCAGCATTTT CASRFSNQPQHF
NA NA TRBJ2-6 TRBV11-1 TGTGCCAGCAGCGTTGGACAGAGCATTTTCTCTGGGGCCAACGTCCTGACTTTC CASSVGQSIFSGANVLTF
TRBD1 NA TRBJ1-1 TRBV19 TGTGCCAGTAGTCTTCAGGGGGGCCCCACTGAAGCTTTCTTT CASSLQGGPTEAFF
NA many TRBJ1-1 TRBV28 TGTGCCAGCAGTTCTGCTAACACTGAAGCTTTCTTT CASSSANTEAFF
NA NA TRBJ2-7 TRBV20-1 TGCAGTGCTAGTGGATCCGGGACACTGTTTTACGAGCAGTACTTC CSASGSGTLFYEQYF
NA NA TRBJ1-1 TRBV20-1 TGCAGTGCTAGACTGGATAGCAGTAGCGAAGCTTTCTTT CSARLDSSSEAFF
NA NA TRBJ2-1 TRBV10-3 TGTGCCATCAGTGATAACCTAGACGCCCACAATGAGCAGTTCTTC CAISDNLDAHNEQFF
NA few TRBJ1-2 TRBV18 TGTGCCAGCTCAGATAACGGCTATGGCTACACCTTC CASSDNGYGYTF
TRBD1 few TRBJ1-1 TRBV5-1 TGCGCCAGCAGCTTGTTTCAGGGGGCGTTGAACACTGAAGCTTTCTTT CASSLFQGALNTEAFF
TRBD1 NA TRBJ1-2 TRBV20-1 TGCAGTGCTGGGACAGGGTATGGCTACACCTTC CSAGTGYGYTF
TRBD1 NA TRBJ2-3 TRBV11-2 TGTGCCAGCAGCTACCAGGGGGCCACAGATACGCAGTATTTT CASSYQGATDTQYF
NA NA TRBJ2-2 TRBV18 TGTGCCAGCTCTATGGGGCGGACGAACACCGGGGAGCTGTTTTTT CASSMGRTNTGELFF
TRBD1 few TRBJ1-4 TRBV7-8 TGTGCCAGCAGCCAGAGGCGAGGGGACAGCCCAGGGGAACTGTTTTTT CASSQRRGDSPGELFF
TRBD1 NA TRBJ2-7 TRBV6-5 TGTGCCAGCAGTTACTCCCCCAGGGGGCAGGCCTACGAGCAGTACTTC CASSYSPRGQAYEQYF
NA many TRBJ1-1 TRBV29-1 TGCAGCGTTGGGGGGCTCGGGAACACTGAAGCTTTCTTT CSVGGLGNTEAFF
TRBD1 NA TRBJ1-5 TRBV12-3/TRBV12-4 TGTGCCAGCACCGACAACAGGGGCGCTACCCCCAGGCCCCAGCATTTT CASTDNRGATPRPQHF
TRBD2 NA TRBJ2-1 TRBV20-1 TGCAGTGCTAGTTCCGATTGGGGGGGCAATGAGCAGTTCTTC CSASSDWGGNEQFF
TRBD1 few TRBJ2-2 TRBV29-1 TGCAGCGTTGAAGAGTGGAGGAGCGACAGGGATACCGGGGAGCTGTTTTTT CSVEEWRSDRDTGELFF